This T cell receptor beta chain is drawn from a study of T cell changes during pregnancy in multiple sclerosis (dated by TCRdb to between 2018 and 2020). Concerning the study at large: Changes in the T cell repertoire over the course of pregnancy were examined in this study in women with multiple sclerosis.

Libraries were made using the immunoSEQ multiplex PCR assay. TCRdb limited this immuneACCESS table to in-frame rearrangements with V and J called. A share of clones is missing; checked studies link under half to unresolved V genes, and the rest is unexplained. A total of tens of thousands of clones appear in this sample, roughly 93% of them only once. About 0.93% of the sample rests with the top ten. About this clone: Which antigen it targets is not known. The input lacks base qualities; no much larger clone sits a single base away.

The germline V gene (reference sequence) provides CDR1 SGHNT and CDR2 YYREEE. V loses 0 bases of germline sequence and J loses 4 bases, and the interval between the two ends is 11 bases. The CDR3, cysteine through phenylalanine, is 15 amino acids long. CDR3 DNA only is kept here, 45 bases in frame from base 1. This receptor was obtained from a female donor with multiple sclerosis, enrolled in a pregnancy study. The chain is encoded by TRBV5-4 joined to TRBJ1-3, and TRBD1 may be the D gene, going by 6 matching bases. This sample comprised peripheral blood, obtained in the first trimester of pregnancy. The CDR3 loop reads CASSLEPGAGNTIYF. The DNA sequence reads TGTGCCAGCAGCTTGGAACCAGGGGCCGGAAACACCATATATTTT.